A selection of T cell receptor beta chains follows, all from one sample in a study of blood T cell repertoires in COVID-19. Sequenced by immunoSEQ multiplex PCR; TCRdb stores in-frame clones only, minus some. Of roughly 130,000 clones listed, around 85% are singletons. The sample taken for sequencing was peripheral blood. All receptors come from a woman between 50 and 59 years old with acute or convalescent COVID-19. CDR3s include the opening cysteine and the closing phenylalanine or tryptophan.

TRBV19	TRBJ1-3	CASSIRGQKGSIGNTIYF
TRBV5-1	TRBJ2-3	CASLLGGASDTQYF
TRBV7-9	TRBJ1-1	CASSSRGNTEAFF
TRBV6-6	TRBJ1-1	CASRNTGGVGWAFF
TRBV5-1	TRBJ1-1	CASSSVRAGMNTEAFF
TRBV30	TRBJ1-1	CAWRGRGSRTEAFF
TRBV6-5	TRBJ1-4	CASRPEGVGPWELFF
TRBV6-6	TRBJ1-1	CASSYRERAGYTEAFF
TRBV6-5	TRBJ1-4	CASSLRDREKLFF
TRBV5-4	TRBJ2-7	CASSPWSGRGEQYF
TRBV11-1	TRBJ1-1	CASRPVKNTEAFF
TRBV18	TRBJ1-3	CASSPGGSSGNTIYF
TRBV6-5	TRBJ1-2	CASSRPGTDGYTF
TRBV30	TRBJ1-5	CAWSRGQGEEPQHF
TRBV30	TRBJ1-2	CAWSVRDRGYDGYTF
TRBV19	TRBJ1-5	CASRPGQYSNQPQHF
TRBV2	TRBJ2-7	CASSRTGGMYEQYF
TRBV23-1	TRBJ1-2	CASSHTGVAFPLNYGYTF
TRBV5-8	TRBJ2-2	CASSLAVRGGTGELFF
TRBV3-1/TRBV3-2	TRBJ2-3	CASSRGTLTDTQYF
TRBV5-4	TRBJ2-7	CASRSQGTVAGEQYF
TRBV7-6	TRBJ2-3	CASSLADPDRGADTQYF
TRBV30	TRBJ1-1	CALQGLMNTEAFF
TRBV4-1	TRBJ1-2	CASSQSGVRSGYTF
TRBV18	TRBJ1-2	CASSPIGGSRATGDGYTF
TRBV6-2/TRBV6-3	TRBJ1-3	CASSTSRDRGNTIYF
TRBV6-6	TRBJ2-3	CASTDWSTDTQYF
TRBV27	TRBJ2-1	CASTRGGLENEQFF
TRBV30	TRBJ2-7	CAWSRQGVGEQYF
TRBV11-1	TRBJ2-4	CASSSGAGWAKNIQYF
TRBV3-1/TRBV3-2	TRBJ1-5	CASSQQTNQPQHF
TRBV5-8	TRBJ1-1	CASAGQLNTEAFF
TRBV19	TRBJ2-6	CASSIAGSPGANVLTF
TRBV6-5	TRBJ1-3	CASSFSEGSGNTIYF
TRBV28	TRBJ1-6	CASKWTGGSPLHF
TRBV29-1	TRBJ1-2	CSVGGTGGGYTF
TRBV9	TRBJ2-7	CASSFDSYEQYF
TRBV5-1	TRBJ2-5	CASSLGLAGGEETQYF
TRBV4-1	TRBJ2-3	CASSLQGQSTDTQYF
TRBV29-1	TRBJ1-6	CSVGTGTNSPLHF
TRBV4-1	TRBJ2-7	CASSQEATGLVSYEQYF
TRBV2	TRBJ1-3	CASSELGAPGNTIYF
TRBV21-1	TRBJ1-2	CASSKVLGRGPNYGYTF
TRBV9	TRBJ2-3	CASSPTGDSRRVADTQYF
TRBV5-1	TRBJ1-2	CASSLDGQAMYGYTF
TRBV6-5	TRBJ1-2	CASRLQGANYGYTF
TRBV6-2/TRBV6-3	TRBJ1-5	CASSGTVDNQPQHF